These 22 T cell receptor beta chains originate from one sample sequenced in a study of control samples from healthy donors and cancer patients. Profiling relied on immunoSEQ multiplex PCR, and the TCRdb table lists in-frame clones only, not all of them. The data hold over 40,000 clones, with about nine tenths observed a single time. The source material was PBMCs. The receptors here all came from a man in his fifties or sixties with head and neck cancer.

V and J are TRBV10-3 and TRBJ2-3; the D call may be TRBD1 or TRBD2 (5 bases each). The CDR3 is 14 amino acids. V dropped 4 bases and J dropped 1 base, with 9 bases sitting between them. The germline gives CDR1 ENHRY, CDR2 SYGVKD. The CDR3 sequence is CAISAVGRTDTQYF. As DNA, the CDR3 is TGTGCCATCAGTGCAGTGGGACGCACAGATACGCAGTATTTT.

J is TRBJ2-4 and V is TRBV5-8, with D perhaps assigned TRBD1 or TRBD2 (5 bases each). The CDR3 has 12 residues. V dropped 5 bases and J dropped 7 bases, with 10 bases sitting between them. Germline V gene lookup returns CDR1 SGHTS and CDR2 YDEGEE. CDR3 in amino acids: CASRNRDNIQYF. The DNA of the CDR3 is TGTGCCAGCAGAAACCGGGACAACATTCAGTACTTC.

The chain employs TRBV6-5 and TRBJ1-1; no clear D. Germline V gives CDR1 MNHEY, CDR2 SVGAGI. Trimming left V 7 bases short and J 4 bases short, with 16 bases between. The CDR3 is 14 amino acids. CDR3 DNA sequence: TGTGCCAGCAACTCCGCTGGTTTGGTCACTGAAGCTTTCTTT. This sequence encodes CASNSAGLVTEAFF.

This chain joins TRBV15 and TRBJ2-7, with D possibly matching TRBD2 (6 bases). V lost 0 bases and J lost 5, with 11 bases in between. Germline V gene sequence: CDR1 LNHNV, CDR2 YYDKDF (reference sequence). The CDR3 contains 14 residues. In DNA form, the CDR3 reads TGTGCCACCAGCAGAGATCAGGGACTTGACGAGCAGTACTTC. Translation gives CATSRDQGLDEQYF. Full variable domain (rest looked up from reference TRBV15 and TRBJ2-7): DAMVIQNPRYQVTQFGKPVTLSCSQTLNHNVMYWYQQKSSQAPKLLFHYYDKDFNNEADTPDNFQSRRPNTSFCFLDIRSPGLGDTAMYLCATSRDQGLDEQYFGPGTRLTVT.

V gene TRBV7-2 combines with J gene TRBJ2-7; D not certain. Between the trimmed V and J ends, which lost 1 base and 3 bases, there was a span of 4 bases. The CDR3 loop spans 12 amino acids. Looked up from germline, CDR1 is SGHTA and CDR2 is FQGNSA. CDR3 sequence (DNA): TGTGCCAGCAGCTTAGGGGACTACGAGCAGTACTTC. Translating it yields CASSLGDYEQYF.

V gene TRBV3-1 (or the pseudogene TRBV3-2) combines with J gene TRBJ2-1, with no clear D. V lost 3 bases and J 0 bases, leaving 6 bases between the germline ends. The CDR3 is 14 residues long. From germline, CDR1 is LGHDT and CDR2 YNNKEL (reference sequence). The CDR3 coding sequence is TGTGCCAGCAGCCACCCTGGCTCCTACAATGAGCAGTTCTTC. Amino acid sequence: CASSHPGSYNEQFF.

The genes are TRBV3-1 (or the pseudogene TRBV3-2) and TRBJ2-3; possibly TRBD1 for D (5 bases). The CDR3 covers 14 residues. Trimming took 3 bases from V and 4 from J, leaving 11 bases between them. Germline V lookup: CDR1 LGHDT, CDR2 YNNKEL (reference sequence). The CDR3 loop reads CASSHQGSADTQYF. CDR3 bases: TGTGCCAGCAGCCACCAGGGTTCCGCAGATACGCAGTATTTT.

The chain employs TRBV3-1 (or the pseudogene TRBV3-2) and TRBJ1-1; TRBD1 matches at 8 bases. V shed 0 bases and J 1 base; nucleotides not matched to a gene: 10. The CDR3 covers 18 residues. Germline loops: CDR1 LGHDT, CDR2 YNNKEL (reference sequence). CDR3 coding DNA: TGTGCCAGCAGCCAAGAGGACAGGGCAGGGGTGAGGAACACTGAAGCTTTCTTT. It codes for CASSQEDRAGVRNTEAFF.

The chain combines TRBV11-2 with TRBJ2-7, with D perhaps TRBD1 (6 bases). The CDR3 consists of 15 residues. V was trimmed by 0 bases and J by 3 bases, leaving 12 bases between them. Germline CDR1 and CDR2: SGHAT and FQNNGV. The CDR3 DNA is TGTGCCAGCAGCTTAGAACTGGGGGCGATCTACGAGCAGTACTTC. Protein sequence: CASSLELGAIYEQYF.

This chain links TRBV11-3 with TRBJ2-7; 11 nucleotides match TRBD1. This CDR3 has 16 amino acids. The V gene end was trimmed by 5 bases and the J gene end by 3 bases; junction bases not matched to a gene: 9. The germline V gene encodes CDR1 SGHNT and CDR2 YENEEA. The CDR3 sequence is CASSPGPGQGDYEQYF. The CDR3 DNA sequence: TGTGCCAGCAGCCCCGGGCCGGGACAGGGGGACTACGAGCAGTACTTC.

This clone turned up a few times. CDR3: CASSLGLAGTYEQYF. DNA for the CDR3: TGTGCCAGTAGTTTGGGACTAGCGGGAACCTACGAGCAGTACTTC. The rearrangement joins TRBV19 to TRBJ2-7, with TRBD2 matching over 13 bases. Trimming took 5 bases from V and 2 from J; bases not matched to a gene: 3. This CDR3 spans 15 amino acids. The germline gives CDR1 LNHDA, CDR2 SQIVND (reference sequence).

The chain carries TRBV19 and TRBJ2-2; 7 bases are a match to TRBD2. Germline V gene lookup returns CDR1 LNHDA and CDR2 SQIVND (reference sequence). This CDR3 spans 15 amino acids. V dropped 2 bases and J dropped 4; count of bases not matched to a gene: 4. The chain's CDR3 is CASSIQAGSTGELFF. In DNA, the CDR3 is TGTGCCAGTAGTATACAAGCGGGGAGCACCGGGGAGCTGTTTTTT.

The rearrangement joins TRBV11-2 to TRBJ2-3; maybe TRBD2 (6 bases). The CDR3 covers 15 residues. Germline V gene data show CDR1 as SGHAT and CDR2 as FQNNGV. V shed 5 bases and J shed 2 bases, with 14 bases lying between them. The CDR3 here is CASSQTWGLTDTQYF. CDR3 sequence (DNA): TGTGCCAGCAGCCAGACCTGGGGACTCACAGATACGCAGTATTTT.

This rearrangement joins TRBV6-2 or TRBV6-3 to TRBJ2-7, with D perhaps TRBD2 (7 bases). Trimming took off 6 bases at V and 3 bases at J, with 18 bases between the two ends. CDR1 MNHEY and CDR2 SVGEGT come from the germline V gene. The CDR3 covers 15 residues. This chain's CDR3 is CASSSWGGLFYEQYF. Here the CDR3 DNA reads TGTGCCAGCAGCTCCTGGGGGGGCCTTTTCTACGAGCAGTACTTC.

The CDR3 protein is CASSRAGPQETQYF. The CDR3 DNA reads as TGTGCCAGCTCCAGAGCGGGACCCCAAGAGACCCAGTACTTC. V and J are TRBV9 and TRBJ2-5; 7 positions agree with TRBD2. V lost 7 bases and J lost 1; bases outside the gene matches: 7. The CDR3 contains 14 residues. CDR1 is SGDLS, CDR2 YYNGEE, per germline.

J is TRBJ2-3 and V is TRBV28; tentative D call: TRBD2 (5 bases). Trimming left V 1 base short and J 2 bases short, with 19 bases between. The germline CDR1 and CDR2 sequences are MDHEN and SYDVKM. The CDR3 totals 18 residues. CDR3: CASSLSPGLGSLTDTQYF. The CDR3 region has the DNA TGTGCCAGCAGTTTATCTCCCGGACTCGGCAGCCTCACAGATACGCAGTATTTT.

This chain uses TRBV6-1 with TRBJ2-7, with TRBD2 identical over 8 bases. The J segment lost 3 bases and the V segment lost 2 bases, leaving 6 bases of the junction unmatched. Germline V lookup: CDR1 MNHNS, CDR2 SASEGT. The CDR3 contains 15 residues. CDR3 sequence reads: CASSESSGSFYEQYF. The CDR3 nucleotides are TGTGCCAGCAGTGAATCTAGCGGGTCCTTCTACGAGCAGTACTTC.

V is TRBV6-1 and J is TRBJ1-5, with 10 bases lining up with TRBD1. The CDR3 contains 17 residues. CDR1 is MNHNS, CDR2 SASEGT, per germline. V lost 4 bases, J lost 0 bases, and 6 bases stayed unmatched. The CDR3 sequence: CASSGGTGVFSNQPQHF. DNA of the CDR3: TGTGCCAGCAGTGGTGGGACAGGGGTTTTTAGCAATCAGCCCCAGCATTTT.

The J gene is TRBJ2-2, the V gene TRBV5-6, with D possibly being TRBD2 (6 bases). This CDR3 is built from 13 residues. Trimming shortened V by 5 bases and J by 3 bases, and 8 bases separated the two germline ends. The germline CDR1 and CDR2 sequences are SGHDT and YYEEEE. The CDR3, as DNA: TGTGCCAGCAGTCGGAGGGACACCGGGGAGCTGTTTTTT. It codes for CASSRRDTGELFF.

This clone was seen once. This chain connects TRBV4-1 to TRBJ2-1; the match to TRBD2 covers 8 bases. The CDR3 runs to 17 residues. V lost 0 bases and J lost 7; bases outside the gene matches: 11. CDR1 MGHRA and CDR2 YSYEKL come from the germline V gene. CDR3 DNA sequence: TGCGCCAGCAGCCAAGATCGAATGACTAGCGAATGGAATGAGCAGTTCTTC. Its protein is CASSQDRMTSEWNEQFF.

The rearrangement uses TRBV6-2 or TRBV6-3 and TRBJ2-7, with a weak D call TRBD1 (5 bases). This CDR3 contains 15 residues. The V and J ends lost 0 bases and 3 bases respectively, with 12 bases between them. Germline V lookup: CDR1 MNHEY, CDR2 SVGEGT. The CDR3 is CASSYSISGHYEQYF. The CDR3 DNA sequence: TGTGCCAGCAGTTACTCGATCTCAGGACACTACGAGCAGTACTTC.

The J gene is TRBJ2-4, the V gene TRBV24-1; TRBD1 matches 7 bases. J lost 0 bases, V lost 7 bases, and 17 bases had no gene match. The germline CDR1 and CDR2 sequences are KGHDR and SFDVKD. This CDR3 has 19 residues. The CDR3 protein is CATSGTAPKPPLAKNIQYF. As DNA, the CDR3 is TGTGCCACCAGCGGGACAGCCCCAAAACCTCCCTTAGCCAAAAACATTCAGTACTTC.